This TCR beta chain was identified in a study of cytomegalovirus exposure and HLA in healthy donors. Per the germline V gene, CDR1 is SGHAT and CDR2 is FQNNGV. This CDR3 has 13 residues. V shed 3 bases, J shed 6 bases, and the junction held 1 base outside the gene matches. 60 Vbeta and 13 Jbeta primers were used in PCR. Only in-frame clones appear in the TCRdb table, and some are missing; sequencing was by immunoSEQ multiplex PCR. The table shows under 200,000 clones, with 70% to 90% occurring only once. Sequencing was carried out using PBMCs. The origin of this receptor is a woman aged 18-29 years in good health and CMV-seropositive. This chain connects TRBV11-2 to TRBJ2-2; TRBD2 agrees at 7 bases. The DNA for the CDR3 is TGTGCCAGCAGCTTTGGGGGGGCCGGGGAGCTGTTTTTT. Translated, it gives CASSFGGAGELFF.